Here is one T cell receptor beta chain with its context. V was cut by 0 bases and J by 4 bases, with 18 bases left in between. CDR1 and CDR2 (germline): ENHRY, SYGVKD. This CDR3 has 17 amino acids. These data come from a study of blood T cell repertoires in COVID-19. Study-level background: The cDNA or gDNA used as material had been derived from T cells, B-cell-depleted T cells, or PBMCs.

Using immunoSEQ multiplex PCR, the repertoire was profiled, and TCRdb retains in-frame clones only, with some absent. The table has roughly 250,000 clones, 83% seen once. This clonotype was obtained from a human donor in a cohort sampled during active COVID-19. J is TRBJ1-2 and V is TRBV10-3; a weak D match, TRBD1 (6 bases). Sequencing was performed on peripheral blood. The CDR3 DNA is TGTGCCATCAGTGAGTCGGGGGCAGGGATGTCGGGCTATGGCTACACCTTC. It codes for CAISESGAGMSGYGYTF.